The clone carrying this T cell receptor (beta chain) was counted at least ten times. Antigen specificity is unknown. TCRdb analysed the 5' RACE reads with MiXCR anew, one entry per CDR3 protein. The repertoire holds 250,000 or so distinct CDR3 sequences, with more than 3.5% as singletons. This record comes from a study of T cells after yellow fever vaccination. Study-level results: Repertoires sorted by FACS could include abundant clonotypes that are contaminants from the bulk population. At under 98% for CD4 and approximately 88% for CD8, most primary-vaccination clones showed up again after the booster.

The CDR3 has 17 residues. Germline loops: CDR1 SGHAT, CDR2 FQNNGV. The ends lost 5 bases at V and 2 bases at J; junction bases unmatched: 8. This material consisted of PBMCs, taken 15 days after the yellow fever booster vaccination. The TCR comes from a man aged 18-30 years who received the YFV17D yellow fever vaccine. The chain links TRBV11-2 to TRBJ1-4, with 10 bases that match TRBD1. CDR3 coding DNA: TGTGCCAGCAGCCCTCGGACAGGGGGATATACTAATGAAAAACTGTTTTTT. It translates to CASSPRTGGYTNEKLFF.